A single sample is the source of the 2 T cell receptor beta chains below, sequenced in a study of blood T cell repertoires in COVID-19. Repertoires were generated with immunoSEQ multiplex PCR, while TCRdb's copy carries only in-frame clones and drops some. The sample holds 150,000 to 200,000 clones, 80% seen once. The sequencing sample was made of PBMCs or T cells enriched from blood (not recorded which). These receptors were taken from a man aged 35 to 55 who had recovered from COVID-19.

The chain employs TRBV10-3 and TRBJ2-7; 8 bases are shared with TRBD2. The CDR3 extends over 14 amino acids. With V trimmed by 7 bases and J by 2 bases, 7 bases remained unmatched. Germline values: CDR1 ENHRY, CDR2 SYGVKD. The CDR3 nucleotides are TGTGCCATCACTGGCGGGGGGCGAACCTACGAGCAGTACTTC. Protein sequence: CAITGGGRTYEQYF.

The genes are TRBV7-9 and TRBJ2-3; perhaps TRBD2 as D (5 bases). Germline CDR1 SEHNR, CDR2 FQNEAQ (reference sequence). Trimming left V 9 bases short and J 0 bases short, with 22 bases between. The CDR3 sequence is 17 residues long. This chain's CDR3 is CASFKSGRKVSTDTQYF. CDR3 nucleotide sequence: TGTGCCAGTTTTAAAAGCGGACGGAAGGTTAGCACAGATACGCAGTATTTT. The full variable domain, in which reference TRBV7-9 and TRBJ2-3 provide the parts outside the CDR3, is DTGVSQNPRHKITKRGQNVTFRCDPISEHNRLYWYRQTLGQGPEFLTYFQNEAQLEKSRLLSDRFSAERPKGSFSTLEIQRTEQGDSAMYLCASFKSGRKVSTDTQYFGPGTRLTVL.